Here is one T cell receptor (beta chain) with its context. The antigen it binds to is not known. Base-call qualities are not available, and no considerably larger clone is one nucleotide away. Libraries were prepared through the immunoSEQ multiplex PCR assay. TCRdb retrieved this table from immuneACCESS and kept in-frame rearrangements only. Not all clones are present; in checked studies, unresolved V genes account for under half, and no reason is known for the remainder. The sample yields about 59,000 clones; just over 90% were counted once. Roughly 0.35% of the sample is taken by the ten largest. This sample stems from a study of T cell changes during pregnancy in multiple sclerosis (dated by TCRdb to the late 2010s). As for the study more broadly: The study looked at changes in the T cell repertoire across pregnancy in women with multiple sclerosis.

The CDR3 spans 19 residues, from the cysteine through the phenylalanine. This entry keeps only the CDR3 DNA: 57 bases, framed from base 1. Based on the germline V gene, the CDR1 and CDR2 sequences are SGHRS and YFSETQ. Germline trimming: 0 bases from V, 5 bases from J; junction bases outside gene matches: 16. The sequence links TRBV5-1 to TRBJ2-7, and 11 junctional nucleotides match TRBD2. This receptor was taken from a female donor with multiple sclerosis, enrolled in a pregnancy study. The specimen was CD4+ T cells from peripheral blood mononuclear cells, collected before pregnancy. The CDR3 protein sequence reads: CASSLADSGRAYGRDEQYF. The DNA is TGCGCCAGCAGCTTGGCGGATAGCGGGAGGGCCTATGGGCGCGACGAGCAGTACTTC.